A selection of T cell receptor beta chains follows, all from one sample in a study of cytomegalovirus exposure and HLA in healthy donors. Some clones are missing from TCRdb's copy, which holds only in-frame ones; the method was immunoSEQ multiplex PCR. The sample consists of about 120,000 clones, 89% of them appearing once. The sequencing sample was made of PBMCs. The source is a young woman in good health and CMV-seronegative. Each CDR3 is given with its conserved first and last residue. Expanded clones get a size class; other rows say once, few or many, or leave the size out.

TRBV18	TRBJ1-5	-	CASSTGLGQPQHF
TRBV30	TRBJ1-4	-	CAWNLGGADEKLFF
TRBV27	TRBJ1-1	once	CASSSGAENTEAFF
TRBV19	TRBJ1-6	-	CASKTGGNSPLHF
TRBV11-2	TRBJ2-1	-	CASSLAGIPGEQFF
TRBV19	TRBJ2-3	-	CASSGKSTGTGTDTQYF
TRBV2	TRBJ2-2	-	CASSGPGDTGELFF
TRBV10-2	TRBJ1-4	-	CASEEGGQGGEKLFF
TRBV19	TRBJ1-4	-	CATGGGVREKLFF
TRBV30	TRBJ2-2	-	CAWSVPGGHPGELFF
TRBV2	TRBJ1-3	once	CASSEGQGANTIYF
TRBV9	TRBJ2-1	-	CASSAGLARVNEQFF
TRBV28	TRBJ1-2	-	CASSSSGGVIGYTF
TRBV9	TRBJ1-2	-	CASSTPPGTDYGYTF
TRBV6-1	TRBJ2-3	-	CASSGAGPTDTQYF
TRBV18	TRBJ2-5	-	CASSPGTQETQYF
TRBV30	TRBJ2-3	-	CAWSPSGGSTDTQYF
TRBV28	TRBJ2-3	-	CASSSQLGSGQGTDTQYF
TRBV15	TRBJ1-4	few	CATSRQGATEKLFF
TRBV28	TRBJ1-5	few	CASSPQGIIQPQHF
TRBV6-4	TRBJ1-4	-	CASSDQAGQGKEKLFF
TRBV30	TRBJ2-1	-	CACTGGAINEQFF
TRBV9	TRBJ1-3	-	CASSGQTGTGNTIYF
TRBV27	TRBJ2-3	-	CASSLGPGDTQYF
TRBV18	TRBJ1-1	-	CASSPAQGTEAFF
TRBV15	TRBJ2-5	-	CATSRDSGGGQETQYF
TRBV29-1	TRBJ2-1	-	CSVEGRGFSYNEQFF
TRBV2	TRBJ1-5	-	CASSPQGPGIMDQPQHF
TRBV27	TRBJ2-1	-	CASSLTGTPYNEQFF
TRBV29-1	TRBJ1-4	-	CSVWDRGSEKLFF
TRBV5-6	TRBJ2-1	-	CASSLARAAGRSFF
TRBV30	TRBJ2-3	-	CAWSLTSGGTQYF
TRBV4-3	TRBJ1-4	-	CASSQEGLYSVGGELFF
TRBV27	TRBJ2-1	-	CASSGQGDNEQFF
TRBV5-1	TRBJ1-2	-	CASSLGLFGQRNYGYTF
TRBV5-1	TRBJ2-3	-	CASSLPTGVTDTQYF
TRBV9	TRBJ1-2	-	CASSYRQGNGYTF
TRBV4-2	TRBJ1-2	few	CASSHPDRAANGYTF
TRBV5-1	TRBJ2-3	-	CASSSEGPDTQYF
TRBV4-3	TRBJ1-2	-	CASSWRDRGHYGYTF